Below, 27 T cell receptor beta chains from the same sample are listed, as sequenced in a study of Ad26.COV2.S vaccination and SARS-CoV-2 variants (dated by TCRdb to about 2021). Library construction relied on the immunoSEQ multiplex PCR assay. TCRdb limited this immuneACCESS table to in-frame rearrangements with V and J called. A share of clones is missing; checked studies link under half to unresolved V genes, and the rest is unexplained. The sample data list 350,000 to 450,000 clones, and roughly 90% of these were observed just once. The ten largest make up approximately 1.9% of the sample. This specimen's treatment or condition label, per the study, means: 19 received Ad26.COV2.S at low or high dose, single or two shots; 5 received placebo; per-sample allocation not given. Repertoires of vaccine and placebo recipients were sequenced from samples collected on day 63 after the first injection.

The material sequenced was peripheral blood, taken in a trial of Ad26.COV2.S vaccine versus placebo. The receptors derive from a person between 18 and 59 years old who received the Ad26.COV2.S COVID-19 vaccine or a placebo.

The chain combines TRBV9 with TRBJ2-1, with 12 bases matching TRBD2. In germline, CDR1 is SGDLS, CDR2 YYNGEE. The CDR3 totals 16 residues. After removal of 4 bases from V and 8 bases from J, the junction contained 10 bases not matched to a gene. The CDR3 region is CASSTSLAGGPHEQFF. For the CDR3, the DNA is TGTGCCAGCAGCACCTCCCTAGCGGGAGGGCCCCATGAGCAGTTCTTC.

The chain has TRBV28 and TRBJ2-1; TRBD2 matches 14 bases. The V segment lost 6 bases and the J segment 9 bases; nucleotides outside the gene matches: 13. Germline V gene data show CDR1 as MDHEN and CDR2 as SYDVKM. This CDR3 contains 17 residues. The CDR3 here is CASSPRLAGGPLGEQFF. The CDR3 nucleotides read TGTGCCAGCAGCCCTAGACTAGCGGGAGGGCCTTTGGGTGAGCAGTTCTTC.

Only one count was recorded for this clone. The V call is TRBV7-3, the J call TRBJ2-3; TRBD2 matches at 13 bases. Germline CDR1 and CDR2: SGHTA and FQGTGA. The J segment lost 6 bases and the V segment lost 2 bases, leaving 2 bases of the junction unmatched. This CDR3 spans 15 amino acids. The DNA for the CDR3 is TGTGCCAGCAGCTTAGGGACTAGCGGGACGGATACGCAGTATTTT. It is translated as CASSLGTSGTDTQYF.

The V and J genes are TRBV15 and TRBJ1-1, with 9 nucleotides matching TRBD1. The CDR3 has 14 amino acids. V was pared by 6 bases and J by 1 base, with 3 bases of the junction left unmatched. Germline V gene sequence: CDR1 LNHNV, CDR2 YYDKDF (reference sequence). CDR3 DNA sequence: TGTGCCACCAGGAGGACAGGGGAGAACACTGAAGCTTTCTTT. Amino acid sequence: CATRRTGENTEAFF.

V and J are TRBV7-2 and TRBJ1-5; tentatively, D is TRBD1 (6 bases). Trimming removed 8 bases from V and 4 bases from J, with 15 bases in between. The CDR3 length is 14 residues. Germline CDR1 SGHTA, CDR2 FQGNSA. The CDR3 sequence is CASGQQGPNQPQHF. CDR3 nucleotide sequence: TGTGCCAGCGGACAACAGGGACCTAATCAGCCCCAGCATTTT. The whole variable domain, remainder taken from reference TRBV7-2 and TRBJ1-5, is GAGVSQSPSNKVTEKGKDVELRCDPISGHTALYWYRQSLGQGLEFLIYFQGNSAPDKSGLPSDRFSAERTGGSVSTLTIQRTQQEDSAVYLCASGQQGPNQPQHFGDGTRLSIL.

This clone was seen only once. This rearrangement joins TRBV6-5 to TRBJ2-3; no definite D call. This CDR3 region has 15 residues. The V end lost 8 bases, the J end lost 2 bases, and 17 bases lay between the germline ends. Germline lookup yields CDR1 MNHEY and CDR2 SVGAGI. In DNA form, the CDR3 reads TGTGCCAGCTGTTTGGAGTATAGGTACACAGATACGCAGTATTTT. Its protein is CASCLEYRYTDTQYF.

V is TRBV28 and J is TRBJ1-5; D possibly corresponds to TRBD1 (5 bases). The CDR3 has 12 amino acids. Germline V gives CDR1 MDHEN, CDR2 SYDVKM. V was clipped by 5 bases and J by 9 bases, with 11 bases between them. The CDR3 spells CASSPRQWPQHF. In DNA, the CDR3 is TGTGCCAGCAGTCCAAGACAGTGGCCCCAGCATTTT.

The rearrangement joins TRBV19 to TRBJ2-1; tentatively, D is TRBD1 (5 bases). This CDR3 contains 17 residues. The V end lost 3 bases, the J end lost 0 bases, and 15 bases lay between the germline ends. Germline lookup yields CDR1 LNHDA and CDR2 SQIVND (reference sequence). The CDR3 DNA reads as TGTGCCAGTAGTATCGACAGTCACTTGAGCTCCTACAATGAGCAGTTCTTC. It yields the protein CASSIDSHLSSYNEQFF.

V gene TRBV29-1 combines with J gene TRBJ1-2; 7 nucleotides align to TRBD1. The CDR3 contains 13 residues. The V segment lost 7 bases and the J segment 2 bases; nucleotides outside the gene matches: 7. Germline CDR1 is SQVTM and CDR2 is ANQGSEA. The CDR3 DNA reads TGCAGCGATTGGGACAGCTCAAACTATGGCTACACCTTC. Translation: CSDWDSSNYGYTF.

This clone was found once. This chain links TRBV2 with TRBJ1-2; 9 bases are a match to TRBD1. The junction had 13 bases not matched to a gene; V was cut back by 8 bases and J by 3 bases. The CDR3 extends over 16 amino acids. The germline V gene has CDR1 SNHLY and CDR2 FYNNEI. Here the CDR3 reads CASRRASGQGDYGYTF. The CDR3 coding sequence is TGTGCCAGCCGGAGGGCTTCGGGACAGGGCGACTATGGCTACACCTTC.

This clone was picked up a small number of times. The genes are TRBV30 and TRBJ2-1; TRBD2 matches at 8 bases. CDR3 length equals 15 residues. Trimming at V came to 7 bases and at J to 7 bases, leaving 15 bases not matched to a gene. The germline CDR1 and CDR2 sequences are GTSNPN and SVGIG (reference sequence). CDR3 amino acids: CASISGASPFNEQFF. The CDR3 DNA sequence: TGTGCCTCCATTAGCGGGGCATCCCCTTTTAATGAGCAGTTCTTC.

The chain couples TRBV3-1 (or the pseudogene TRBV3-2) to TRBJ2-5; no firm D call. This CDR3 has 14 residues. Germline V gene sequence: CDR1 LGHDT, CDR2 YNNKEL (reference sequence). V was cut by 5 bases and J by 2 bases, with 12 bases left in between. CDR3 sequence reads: CASSRNHGQETQYF. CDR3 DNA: TGTGCCAGCAGCAGGAACCATGGGCAAGAGACCCAGTACTTC.

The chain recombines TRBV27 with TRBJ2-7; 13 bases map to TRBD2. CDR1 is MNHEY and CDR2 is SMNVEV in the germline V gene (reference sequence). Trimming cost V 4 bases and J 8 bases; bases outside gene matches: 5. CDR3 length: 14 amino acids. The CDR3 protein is CASSSGTSGNKQYF. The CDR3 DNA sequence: TGTGCCAGCAGTTCCGGGACTAGCGGGAATAAGCAGTACTTC.

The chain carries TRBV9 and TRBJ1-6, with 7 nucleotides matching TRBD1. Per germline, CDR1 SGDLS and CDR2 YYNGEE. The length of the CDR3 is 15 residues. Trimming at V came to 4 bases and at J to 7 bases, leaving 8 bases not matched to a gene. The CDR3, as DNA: TGTGCCAGCAGCTCGAGGGGGCGCGGGAATTCACCCCTCCACTTT. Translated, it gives CASSSRGRGNSPLHF.

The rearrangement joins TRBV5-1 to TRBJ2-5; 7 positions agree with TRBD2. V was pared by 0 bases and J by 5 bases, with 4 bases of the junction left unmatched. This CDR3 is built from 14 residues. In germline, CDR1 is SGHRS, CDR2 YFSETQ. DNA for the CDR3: TGCGCCAGCAGCTTGGCCGTGGGAGGGGAGACCCAGTACTTC. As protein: CASSLAVGGETQYF.

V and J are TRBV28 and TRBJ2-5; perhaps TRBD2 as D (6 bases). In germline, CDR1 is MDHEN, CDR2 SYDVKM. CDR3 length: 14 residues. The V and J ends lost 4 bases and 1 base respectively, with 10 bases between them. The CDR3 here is CASSSGLRQETQYF. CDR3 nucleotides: TGTGCCAGCAGTTCTGGACTACGCCAAGAGACCCAGTACTTC.

CDR3 sequence: CASSASPNLQGPEAFF. CDR3 coding DNA: TGTGCCAGTAGTGCCTCACCGAACTTACAGGGACCTGAAGCTTTCTTT. V gene TRBV19 combines with J gene TRBJ1-1; D is possibly TRBD1 (6 bases). The V and J ends lost 5 bases and 6 bases respectively, with 22 bases between them. Per the germline V gene, CDR1 is LNHDA and CDR2 is SQIVND (reference sequence). The CDR3 contains 16 residues.

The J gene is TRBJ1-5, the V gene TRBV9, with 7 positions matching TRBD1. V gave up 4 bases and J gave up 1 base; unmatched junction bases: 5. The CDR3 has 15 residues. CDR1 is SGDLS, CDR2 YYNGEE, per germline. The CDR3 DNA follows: TGTGCCAGCAGCCTGACAGGGAACAGCAATCAGCCCCAGCATTTT. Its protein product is CASSLTGNSNQPQHF.

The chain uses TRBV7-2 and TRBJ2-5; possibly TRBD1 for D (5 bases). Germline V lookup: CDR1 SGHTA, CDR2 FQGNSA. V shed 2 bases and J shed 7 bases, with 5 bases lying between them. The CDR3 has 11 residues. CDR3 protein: CASSLRGTQYF. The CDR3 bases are TGTGCCAGCAGCTTAAGGGGGACCCAGTACTTC.

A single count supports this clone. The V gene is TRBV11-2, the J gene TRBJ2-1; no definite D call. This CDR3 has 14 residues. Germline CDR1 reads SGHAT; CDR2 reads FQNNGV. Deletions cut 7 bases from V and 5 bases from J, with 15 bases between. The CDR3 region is CASTFLRRDNEQFF. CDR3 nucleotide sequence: TGTGCCAGCACCTTCCTAAGACGGGACAATGAGCAGTTCTTC.

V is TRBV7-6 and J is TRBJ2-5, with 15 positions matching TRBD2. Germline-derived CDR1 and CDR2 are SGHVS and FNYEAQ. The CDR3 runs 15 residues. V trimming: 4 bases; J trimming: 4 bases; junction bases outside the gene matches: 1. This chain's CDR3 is CASSSGLAGGETQYF. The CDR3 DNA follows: TGTGCCAGCAGCTCGGGACTAGCGGGAGGAGAGACCCAGTACTTC.

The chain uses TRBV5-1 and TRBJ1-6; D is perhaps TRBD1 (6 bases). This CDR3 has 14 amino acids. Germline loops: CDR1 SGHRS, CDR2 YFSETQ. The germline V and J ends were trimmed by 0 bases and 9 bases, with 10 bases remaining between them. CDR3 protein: CASSLGQDGSPLHF. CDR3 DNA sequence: TGCGCCAGCAGCTTGGGACAGGACGGTTCACCCCTCCACTTT.

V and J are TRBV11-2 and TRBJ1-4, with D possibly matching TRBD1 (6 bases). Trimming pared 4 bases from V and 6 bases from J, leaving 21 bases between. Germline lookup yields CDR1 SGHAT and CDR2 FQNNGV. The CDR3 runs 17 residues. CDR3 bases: TGTGCCAGCAGCTATGGCAGGGGCGGGGGTTTTGATGAAAAACTGTTTTTT. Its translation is CASSYGRGGGFDEKLFF.

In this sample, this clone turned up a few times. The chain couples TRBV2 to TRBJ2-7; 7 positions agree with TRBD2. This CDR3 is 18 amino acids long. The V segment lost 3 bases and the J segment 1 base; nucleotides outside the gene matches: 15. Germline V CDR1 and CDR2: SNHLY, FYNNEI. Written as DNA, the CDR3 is TGTGCCAGCAGTGAGACCCTCCTTCGCGGGAGAGGATCCTACGAGCAGTACTTC. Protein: CASSETLLRGRGSYEQYF.

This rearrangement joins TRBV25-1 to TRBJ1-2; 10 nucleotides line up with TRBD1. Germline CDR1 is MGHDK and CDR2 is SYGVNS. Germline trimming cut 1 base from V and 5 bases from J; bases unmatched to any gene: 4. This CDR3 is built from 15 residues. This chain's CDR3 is CASSEFDRGHYGYTF. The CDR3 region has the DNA TGTGCCAGCAGTGAATTCGACAGGGGGCATTATGGCTACACCTTC.

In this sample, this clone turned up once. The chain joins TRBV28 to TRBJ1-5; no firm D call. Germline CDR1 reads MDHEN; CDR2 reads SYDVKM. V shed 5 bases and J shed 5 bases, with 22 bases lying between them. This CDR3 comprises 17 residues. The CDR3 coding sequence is TGTGCCAGCAGTATGGGCCAGTGGGCCGAACATTATCAGCCCCAGCATTTT. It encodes CASSMGQWAEHYQPQHF. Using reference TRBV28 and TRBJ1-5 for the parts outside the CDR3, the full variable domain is DVKVTQSSRYLVKRTGEKVFLECVQDMDHENMFWYRQDPGLGLRLIYFSYDVKMKEKGDIPEGYSVSREKKERFSLILESASTNQTSMYLCASSMGQWAEHYQPQHFGDGTRLSIL.

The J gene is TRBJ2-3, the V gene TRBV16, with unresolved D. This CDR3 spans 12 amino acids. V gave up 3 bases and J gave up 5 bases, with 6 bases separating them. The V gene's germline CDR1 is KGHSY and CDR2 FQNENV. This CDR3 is CASSQTGDTQYF. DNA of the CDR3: TGTGCCAGCAGCCAGACCGGAGATACGCAGTATTTT.